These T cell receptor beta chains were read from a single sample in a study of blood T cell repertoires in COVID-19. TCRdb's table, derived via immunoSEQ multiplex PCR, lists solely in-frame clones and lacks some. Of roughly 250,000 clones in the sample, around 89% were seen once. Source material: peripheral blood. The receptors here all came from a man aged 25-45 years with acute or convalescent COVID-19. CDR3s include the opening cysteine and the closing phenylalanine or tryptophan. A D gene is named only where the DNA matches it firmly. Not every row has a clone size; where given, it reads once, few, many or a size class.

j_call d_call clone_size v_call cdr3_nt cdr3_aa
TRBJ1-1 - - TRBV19 TGTGCCAGTAGTATAGGTCAGGGGAGAAGACGTGGCACTGAAGCTTTCTTT CASSIGQGRRRGTEAFF
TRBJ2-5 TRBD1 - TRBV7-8 TGTGCCAGCAGCCGGACAGGGCCCCAAGAGACCCAGTACTTC CASSRTGPQETQYF
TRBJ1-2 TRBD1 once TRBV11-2 TGTGCCAGCAGCCTGAACAGGGGAGCTAACTATGGCTACACCTTC CASSLNRGANYGYTF
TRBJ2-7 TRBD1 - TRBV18 TGTGCCAGCTCACCGGGGTCGGGACAGTCCTACGAGCAGTACTTC CASSPGSGQSYEQYF
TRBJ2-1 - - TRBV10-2 TGCGCCAGCAGTGTGTCACAGTTTCCTTTCAGTTGGGAGCAGTTCTTC CASSVSQFPFSWEQFF
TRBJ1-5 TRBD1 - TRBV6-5 TGTGCCTGTCACAGGGGGGGCAATCAGCCCCAGCATTTT CACHRGGNQPQHF
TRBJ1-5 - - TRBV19 TGTGCCAGTGATACAGGGTTTGTAGAACAGCCCCAGCATTTT CASDTGFVEQPQHF
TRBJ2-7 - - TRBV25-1 TGTGCCAGCAGTGTTTCCCCGGGACATTCCTACGAGCAGTACTTC CASSVSPGHSYEQYF
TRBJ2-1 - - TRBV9 TGTGCCAGCAGCGTCCGTTCTGCAGGGTCCAGCGAGCAGTTCTTC CASSVRSAGSSEQFF
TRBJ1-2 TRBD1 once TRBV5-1 TGCGCCAGCAGCTCAACCGGGACAGGGGGTGACGGCTACACCTTC CASSSTGTGGDGYTF
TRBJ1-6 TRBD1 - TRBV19 TGTGCCAGTAGTATGACGGGACAGGGGAATTCACCCCTCCACTTT CASSMTGQGNSPLHF
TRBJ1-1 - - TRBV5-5 TGTGCCAGCAGCTTGGTAAGGGGAACAACTGAAGCTTTCTTT CASSLVRGTTEAFF
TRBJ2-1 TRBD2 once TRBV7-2 TGTGCCAGCAGCTTAGGGGCGGGAGTACGGGAGCAGTTCTTC CASSLGAGVREQFF
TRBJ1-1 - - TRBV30 TGTGCCTGGGCACGGGGCACTGAAGCTTTCTTT CAWARGTEAFF
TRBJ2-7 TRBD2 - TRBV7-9 TGTGCCAGCAGCTCCCTTCAGACTAGCGGGGGCTACGAGCAGTACTTC CASSSLQTSGGYEQYF
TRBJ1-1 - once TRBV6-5 TGTGCCAGTAGAATTACACCCGGGGTACAAGCTTTCTTT CASRITPGVQAFF
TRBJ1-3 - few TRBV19 TGTGCCAGTAGTGGGACTGTTGGAAACACCATATATTTT CASSGTVGNTIYF
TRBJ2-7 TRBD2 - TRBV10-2 TGCGCCAGCAGTCGAAGTCGGGAGGGCGAGCAGTACTTC CASSRSREGEQYF
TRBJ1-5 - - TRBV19 TGTGCCACCCCAGGGGTCAATCAGCCCCAGCATTTT CATPGVNQPQHF
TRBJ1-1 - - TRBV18 TGTGCCAGCTCACGGAACGGACAGTCGAACACTGAAGCTTTCTTT CASSRNGQSNTEAFF
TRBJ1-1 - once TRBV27 TGTGCCAGCAGGGCAGGGCAACCTAAAGTCGCTGAAGCTTTCTTT CASRAGQPKVAEAFF
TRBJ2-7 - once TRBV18 TGTGCCAGCTCACCACCGTCACTCTACGAGCAGTACTTC CASSPPSLYEQYF
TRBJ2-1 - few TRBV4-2 TGTGCCAGCAGCCAACTACAGGGAATTTCCTACAATGAGCAGTTCTTC CASSQLQGISYNEQFF
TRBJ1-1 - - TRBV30 TGTGCCTGGAGTACGGGGTCTCTTGAAGCTTTCTTT CAWSTGSLEAFF
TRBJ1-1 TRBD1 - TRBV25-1 TGTGCCAGCAGGGGACAGGGGGCCAGTATGAACACTGAAGCTTTCTTT CASRGQGASMNTEAFF
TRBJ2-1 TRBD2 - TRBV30 TGTGCCTGGAAGCGGGGCGTGAGGAATGAGCAGTTCTTC CAWKRGVRNEQFF
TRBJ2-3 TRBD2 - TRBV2 TGTGCCAGCAGTGTACCACTAGCGGGAGGTACTAGCACAGATACGCAGTATTTT CASSVPLAGGTSTDTQYF
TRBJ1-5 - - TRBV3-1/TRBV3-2 TGTGCCAGCAGCCACGGGGGAAGGGGCAATCAGCCCCAGCATTTT CASSHGGRGNQPQHF
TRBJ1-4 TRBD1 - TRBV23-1 TGCGCCAGCAGTCGTGGACAGGGTGATGAAAAACTGTTTTTT CASSRGQGDEKLFF
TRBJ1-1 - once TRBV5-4 TGTGCCAGCAGCATCGGCGGAATAATGAACACTGAAGCTTTCTTT CASSIGGIMNTEAFF
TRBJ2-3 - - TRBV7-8 TGTGCCAGCAGCTTAGTTCGGCAGGGGACAGATACGCAGTATTTT CASSLVRQGTDTQYF
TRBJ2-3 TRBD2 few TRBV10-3 TGTGCCATCAGCAGGAGCGGGGTCACAGATACGCAGTATTTT CAISRSGVTDTQYF
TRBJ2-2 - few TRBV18 TGTGCCAGCTCACCAATCGGTTACACCGGGGAGCTGTTTTTT CASSPIGYTGELFF
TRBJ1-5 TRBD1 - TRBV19 TGTGCCAGTCGAGGGACAGGTAGCAATCAGCCCCAGCATTTT CASRGTGSNQPQHF
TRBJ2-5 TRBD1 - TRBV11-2 TGTGCCAGCACCAGAAACAGGGGGCCACCGTACCAAGAGACCCAGTACTTC CASTRNRGPPYQETQYF
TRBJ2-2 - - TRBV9 TGTGCCAGCAAACTAGCCCCGAACACCGGGGAGCTGTTTTTT CASKLAPNTGELFF
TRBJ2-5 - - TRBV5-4 TGTGCCAGCAGCTTGCGGTCTATGGGGCTAGAGACCCAGTACTTC CASSLRSMGLETQYF
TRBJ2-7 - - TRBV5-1 TGCGCCAGCAGCGGCGGGGGCACCGACTACGAGCAGTACTTC CASSGGGTDYEQYF
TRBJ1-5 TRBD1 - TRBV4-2 TGTGCCAGCGGGCCTCCGATAGGACAGGGCGGTCAGCCCCAGCATTTT CASGPPIGQGGQPQHF
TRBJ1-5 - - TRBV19 TGTGCCAGTAGTATTGGGGGGGCCGGTCAGCCCCAGCATTTT CASSIGGAGQPQHF
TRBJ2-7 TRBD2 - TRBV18 TGTGCCAGCTCACCGCGGACTAGCGGGGGGTACGAGCAGTACTTC CASSPRTSGGYEQYF
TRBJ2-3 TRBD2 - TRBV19 TGTGCCAGTAGTATAGAGGCGGGGGTAAGCACAGATACGCAGTATTTT CASSIEAGVSTDTQYF
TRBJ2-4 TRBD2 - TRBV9 TGTGCCAGCAGCGTGGGGAGTAGCGGGGGGGCGGTAGCCAAAAACATTCAGTACTTC CASSVGSSGGAVAKNIQYF
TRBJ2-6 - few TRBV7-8 TGTGCCAGCAGCAGTCCCGAGGGGGGGCCGGACTCTGGGGCCAACGTCCTGACTTTC CASSSPEGGPDSGANVLTF
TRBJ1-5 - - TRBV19 TGTGCCAGTAGTGACGTTCAGGGAAGCCCCCAGCATTTT CASSDVQGSPQHF
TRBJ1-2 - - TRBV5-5 TGTGCCAGCAGCTTGGGGGAGGGACACTATGGCTACACCTTC CASSLGEGHYGYTF
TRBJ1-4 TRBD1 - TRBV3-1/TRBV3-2 TGTGCCAGCACGGGGGACAGGGTAGGAGATGAAAAACTGTTTTTT CASTGDRVGDEKLFF
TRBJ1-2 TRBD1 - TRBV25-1 TGTGCCAGCAGTGCCCGACAGGGAACTAACTATGGCTACACCTTC CASSARQGTNYGYTF
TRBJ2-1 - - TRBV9 TGTGCCAGCAGCGGACCTCTTAACGCGGGGGCCGACAATGAGCAGTTCTTC CASSGPLNAGADNEQFF
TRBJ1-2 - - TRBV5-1 TGCGCCAGCAGCTTTCGGGAGGGGGGCTACACCTTC CASSFREGGYTF
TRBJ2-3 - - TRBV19 TGTGCCAGTACGTCTCGGGACACAGATACGCAGTATTTT CASTSRDTDTQYF
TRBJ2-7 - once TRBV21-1 TGTGCCAGCAGCAAAGCCCTAGCGGGAGGGCCCTACGAGCAGTACTTC CASSKALAGGPYEQYF
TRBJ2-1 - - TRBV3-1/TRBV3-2 TGTGCCAGCAGCCAAGAAAGCGAGAGGCCCTACAATGAGCAGTTCTTC CASSQESERPYNEQFF
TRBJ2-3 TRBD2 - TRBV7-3 TGTGCCAGCCGACTAGCGGGGGCAGATACGCAGTATTTT CASRLAGADTQYF